One and the same sample provided the 11 T cell receptor beta chains below, sequenced in a study of shared clonotypes between healthy human individuals. CD45RO-negative cells were positively selected for CCR7, leaving out terminally differentiated effector memory CD45RA+ cells. Libraries were prepared by immunoSEQ multiplex PCR; TCRdb keeps only in-frame clonotypes and omits some of them. Here the sample spans a few million clones, around 93% being singletons. Sequenced input: naive CD8+ T cells from PBMCs. The receptor source for this set is a man aged 18 to 30 in good health. Some clones in this sample may be carry-over from other donors' samples.

This clone was counted between two and nine times. V usage is TRBV9 and J usage is TRBJ2-2; D gene ambiguous. Germline CDR1 SGDLS, CDR2 YYNGEE. Trimming took off 4 bases at V and 5 bases at J, with 9 bases between the two ends. The CDR3 sequence is 13 residues long. In DNA form, the CDR3 reads TGTGCCAGCAGCCACATCGAGACCGGGGAGCTGTTTTTT. Its translation is CASSHIETGELFF.

The sample holds one count of this clone. The chain has TRBV19 and TRBJ2-2; 8 nucleotides match TRBD1. The CDR3 is made up of 15 amino acids. V was pared by 8 bases and J by 2 bases, with 7 bases of the junction left unmatched. Germline V gene sequence: CDR1 LNHDA, CDR2 SQIVND (reference sequence). The CDR3 DNA reads as TGTGCCAGTGAAGGGACAGGACTTAACACCGGGGAGCTGTTTTTT. This translates into CASEGTGLNTGELFF.

The chain joins TRBV27 to TRBJ1-1, with 7 bases fitting TRBD1. V trimming: 6 bases; J trimming: 1 base; junction bases outside the gene matches: 8. Germline V gene data show CDR1 as MNHEY and CDR2 as SMNVEV (reference sequence). The CDR3 runs to 15 residues. Here the CDR3 reads CASRGAGTANTEAFF. The CDR3, as DNA: TGTGCCAGCAGGGGGGCCGGGACAGCGAACACTGAAGCTTTCTTT.

V is TRBV30 and J is TRBJ2-1, with D perhaps matching TRBD2 (6 bases). The V end was cut by 0 bases, the J end by 4 bases, with 13 bases between. The CDR3 spans 15 residues. The V gene's germline CDR1 is GTSNPN and CDR2 SVGIG (reference sequence). As DNA, the CDR3 is TGTGCCTGGAGTGTACGATGGGACTCGTACAATGAGCAGTTCTTC. It yields the protein CAWSVRWDSYNEQFF. Variable domain in full (rest from reference TRBV30 and TRBJ2-1): SQTIHQWPATLVQPVGSPLSLECTVEGTSNPNLYWYRQAAGRGLQLLFYSVGIGQISSEVPQNLSASRPQDRQFILSSKKLLLSDSGFYLCAWSVRWDSYNEQFFGPGTRLTVL.

V gene TRBV28 combines with J gene TRBJ2-5, with D possibly matching TRBD1 (5 bases). From germline, CDR1 is MDHEN and CDR2 SYDVKM. The CDR3 has 15 residues. The germline V and J ends were trimmed by 7 bases and 4 bases, with 19 bases remaining between them. Written as DNA, the CDR3 is TGTGCCAGCACCTATGGGGCAGGGTACTCAGAGACCCAGTACTTC. This gives the protein CASTYGAGYSETQYF.

This chain connects TRBV19 to TRBJ2-1, with D maybe TRBD2 (5 bases). CDR3 size: 17 residues. Germline V lookup: CDR1 LNHDA, CDR2 SQIVND (reference sequence). Trimming left V 3 bases short and J 3 bases short, with 18 bases between. CDR3 sequence reads: CASSIHDFARDYNEQFF. In nucleotides, the CDR3 is TGTGCCAGTAGTATCCACGATTTTGCCCGGGACTACAATGAGCAGTTCTTC.

The rearrangement links TRBV13 to TRBJ1-2, with TRBD1 identical over 8 bases. Per the germline V gene, CDR1 is PRHDT and CDR2 is FYEKMQ (reference sequence). This CDR3 is 15 amino acids long. The V segment lost 0 bases and the J segment 4 bases; nucleotides outside the gene matches: 4. The CDR3 reads CASSLGGQEIYGYTF. CDR3 in DNA: TGTGCCAGCAGCTTAGGGGGACAGGAAATCTATGGCTACACCTTC.

The count of this clone is one. This rearrangement joins TRBV28 to TRBJ2-7; 11 nucleotides align to TRBD2. CDR3 length equals 17 residues. J was trimmed by 0 bases and V by 3 bases; bases with no gene match: 7. Germline V CDR1 and CDR2: MDHEN, SYDVKM. CDR3 sequence reads: CASSLLRLAGYSYEQYF. The CDR3 DNA reads as TGTGCCAGCAGTTTGCTGAGACTAGCGGGATACTCCTACGAGCAGTACTTC. Together with reference TRBV28 and TRBJ2-7, the CDR3 gives the full variable domain: DVKVTQSSRYLVKRTGEKVFLECVQDMDHENMFWYRQDPGLGLRLIYFSYDVKMKEKGDIPEGYSVSREKKERFSLILESASTNQTSMYLCASSLLRLAGYSYEQYFGPGTRLTVT.

The chain uses TRBV6-1 and TRBJ2-7, with D perhaps matching TRBD2 (6 bases). The CDR3 consists of 15 residues. Germline values: CDR1 MNHNS, CDR2 SASEGT. V gave up 4 bases and J gave up 0 bases, with 13 bases separating them. Here the CDR3 DNA reads TGTGCCAGCAGTGTGGCTAGCGCCAGCTCCTACGAGCAGTACTTC. Its translation is CASSVASASSYEQYF.

This chain uses TRBV4-1 with TRBJ2-1; 12 nucleotides line up with TRBD2. Per germline, CDR1 MGHRA and CDR2 YSYEKL. The CDR3 is made up of 16 amino acids. Trimming at V came to 2 bases and at J to 5 bases, leaving 4 bases not matched to a gene. CDR3 region: CASSQTGLAGNNEQFF. The CDR3 DNA reads TGCGCCAGCAGCCAAACCGGACTAGCGGGAAACAATGAGCAGTTCTTC.

This clone was found once. The J gene is TRBJ1-1, the V gene TRBV7-6; unclear D gene. CDR1 is SGHVS, CDR2 FNYEAQ, per germline. CDR3 length: 15 residues. V dropped 3 bases and J dropped 4 bases, with 15 bases sitting between them. The CDR3 DNA reads TGTGCCAGCAGCTTCTCTCGAGACTTGGGCACTGAAGCTTTCTTT. Amino acids: CASSFSRDLGTEAFF.